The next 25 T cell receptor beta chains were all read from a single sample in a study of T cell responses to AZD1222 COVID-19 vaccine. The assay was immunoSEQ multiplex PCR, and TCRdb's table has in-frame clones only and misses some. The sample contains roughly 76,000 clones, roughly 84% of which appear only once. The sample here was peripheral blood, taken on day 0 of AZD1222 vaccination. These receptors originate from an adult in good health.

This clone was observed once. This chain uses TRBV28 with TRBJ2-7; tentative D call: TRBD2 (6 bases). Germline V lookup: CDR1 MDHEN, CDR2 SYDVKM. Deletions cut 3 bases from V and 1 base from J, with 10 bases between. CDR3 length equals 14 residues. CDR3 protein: CASSFMGGSYEQYV. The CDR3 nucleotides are TGTGCCAGCAGTTTCATGGGGGGATCCTACGAGCAGTACGTC.

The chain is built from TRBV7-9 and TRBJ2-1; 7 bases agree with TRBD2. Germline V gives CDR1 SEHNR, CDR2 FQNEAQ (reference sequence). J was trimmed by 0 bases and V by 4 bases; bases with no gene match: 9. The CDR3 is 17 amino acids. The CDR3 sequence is CASSSTSSGRSYNEQFF. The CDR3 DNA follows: TGTGCCAGCAGCTCTACGAGTAGCGGGCGCTCCTACAATGAGCAGTTCTTC.

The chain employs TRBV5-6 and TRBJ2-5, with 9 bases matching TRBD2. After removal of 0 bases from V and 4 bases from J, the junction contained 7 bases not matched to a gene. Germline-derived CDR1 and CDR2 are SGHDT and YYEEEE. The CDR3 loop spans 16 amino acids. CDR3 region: CASSLGGGGAGETQYF. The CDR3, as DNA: TGTGCCAGCAGCTTGGGAGGCGGGGGGGCCGGAGAGACCCAGTACTTC.

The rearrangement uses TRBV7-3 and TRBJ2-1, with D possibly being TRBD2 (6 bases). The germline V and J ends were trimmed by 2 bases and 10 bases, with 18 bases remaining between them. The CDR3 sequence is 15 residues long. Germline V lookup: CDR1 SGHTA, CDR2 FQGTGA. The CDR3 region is CASSLYAGSTSEQFF. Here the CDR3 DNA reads TGTGCCAGCAGCTTATACGCCGGGAGCACTTCCGAGCAGTTCTTC.

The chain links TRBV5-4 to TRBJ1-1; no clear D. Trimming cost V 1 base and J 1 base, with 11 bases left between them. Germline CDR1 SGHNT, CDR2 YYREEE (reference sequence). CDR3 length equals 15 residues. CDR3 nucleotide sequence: TGTGCCAGCAGCTTGAAGGGTAGGGCGAACACTGAAGCTTTCTTT. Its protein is CASSLKGRANTEAFF.

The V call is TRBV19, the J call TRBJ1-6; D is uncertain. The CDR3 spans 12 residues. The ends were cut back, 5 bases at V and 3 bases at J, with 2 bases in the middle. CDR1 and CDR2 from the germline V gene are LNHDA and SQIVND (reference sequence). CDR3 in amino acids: CASSLYNSPLHF. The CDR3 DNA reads TGTGCCAGTAGTCTCTATAATTCACCCCTCCACTTT.

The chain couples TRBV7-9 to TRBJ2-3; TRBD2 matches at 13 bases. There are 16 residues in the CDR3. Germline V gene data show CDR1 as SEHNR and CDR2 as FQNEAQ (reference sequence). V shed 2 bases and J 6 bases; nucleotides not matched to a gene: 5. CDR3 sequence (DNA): TGTGCCAGCAGCTTACGACTAGCGGGGGGCTTTGATACGCAGTATTTT. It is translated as CASSLRLAGGFDTQYF. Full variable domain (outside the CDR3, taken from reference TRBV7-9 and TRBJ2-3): DTGVSQNPRHKITKRGQNVTFRCDPISEHNRLYWYRQTLGQGPEFLTYFQNEAQLEKSRLLSDRFSAERPKGSFSTLEIQRTEQGDSAMYLCASSLRLAGGFDTQYFGPGTRLTVL.

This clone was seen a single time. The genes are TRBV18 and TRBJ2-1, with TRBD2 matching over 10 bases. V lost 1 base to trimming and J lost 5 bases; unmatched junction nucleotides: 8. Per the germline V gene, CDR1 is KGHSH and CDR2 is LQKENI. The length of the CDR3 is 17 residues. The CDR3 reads CASSPLRPSGSNNEQFF. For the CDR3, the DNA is TGTGCCAGCTCACCACTTCGGCCTAGCGGGAGTAACAATGAGCAGTTCTTC.

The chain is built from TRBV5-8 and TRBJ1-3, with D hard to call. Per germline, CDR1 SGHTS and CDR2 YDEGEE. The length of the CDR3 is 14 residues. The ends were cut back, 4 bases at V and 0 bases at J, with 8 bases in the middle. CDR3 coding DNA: TGTGCCAGCAGCAACAGCGTCTCTGGAAACACCATATATTTT. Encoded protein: CASSNSVSGNTIYF.

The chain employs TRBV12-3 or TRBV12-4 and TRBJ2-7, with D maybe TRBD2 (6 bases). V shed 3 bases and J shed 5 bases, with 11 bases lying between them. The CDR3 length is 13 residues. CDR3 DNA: TGTGCCAGCAGTTTGGGGGGTTCGAACGAGCAGTACTTC. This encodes CASSLGGSNEQYF.

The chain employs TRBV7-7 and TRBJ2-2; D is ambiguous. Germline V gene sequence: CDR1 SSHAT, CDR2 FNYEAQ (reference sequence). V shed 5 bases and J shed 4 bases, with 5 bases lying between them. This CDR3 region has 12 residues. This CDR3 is CASSPSTGELFF. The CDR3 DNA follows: TGTGCCAGCAGCCCGAGCACCGGGGAGCTGTTTTTT. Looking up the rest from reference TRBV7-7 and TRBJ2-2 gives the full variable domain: GAGVSQSPRYKVTKRGQDVTLRCDPISSHATLYWYQQALGQGPEFLTYFNYEAQPDKSGLPSDRFSAERPEGSISTLTIQRTEQRDSAMYRCASSPSTGELFFGEGSRLTVL.

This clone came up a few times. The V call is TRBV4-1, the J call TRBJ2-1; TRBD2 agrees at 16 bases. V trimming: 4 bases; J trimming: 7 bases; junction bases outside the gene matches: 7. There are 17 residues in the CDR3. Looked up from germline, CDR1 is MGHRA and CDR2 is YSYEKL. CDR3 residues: CASSPGLAGGRGNEQFF. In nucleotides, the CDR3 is TGCGCCAGCAGCCCGGGACTAGCGGGAGGGCGTGGGAATGAGCAGTTCTTC.

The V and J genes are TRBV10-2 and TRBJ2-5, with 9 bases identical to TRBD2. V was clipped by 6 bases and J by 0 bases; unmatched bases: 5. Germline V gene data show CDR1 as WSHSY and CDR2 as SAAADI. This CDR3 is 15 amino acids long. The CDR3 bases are TGCGCCAGCAGAAGACTAGCGGCGCACCAAGAGACCCAGTACTTC. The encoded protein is CASRRLAAHQETQYF.

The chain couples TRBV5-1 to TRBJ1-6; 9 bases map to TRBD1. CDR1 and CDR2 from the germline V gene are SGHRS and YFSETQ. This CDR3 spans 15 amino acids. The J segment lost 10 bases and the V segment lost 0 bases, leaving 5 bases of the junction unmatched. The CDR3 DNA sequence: TGCGCCAGCAGCTTGGGGGGACAGGGCCGGTCACCCCTCCACTTT. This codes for CASSLGGQGRSPLHF.

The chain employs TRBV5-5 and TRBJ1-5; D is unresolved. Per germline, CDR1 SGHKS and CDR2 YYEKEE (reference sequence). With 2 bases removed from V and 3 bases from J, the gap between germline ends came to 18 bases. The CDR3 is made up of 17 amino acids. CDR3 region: CASSFLSWAGNNQPQHF. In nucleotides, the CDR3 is TGTGCCAGCAGCTTTTTATCGTGGGCCGGGAACAATCAGCCCCAGCATTTT.

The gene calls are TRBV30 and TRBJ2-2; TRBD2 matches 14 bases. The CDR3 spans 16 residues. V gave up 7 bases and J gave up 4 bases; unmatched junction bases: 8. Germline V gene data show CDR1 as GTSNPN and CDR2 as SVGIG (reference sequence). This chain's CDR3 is CASSGLAGVGTGELFF. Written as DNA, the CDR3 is TGTGCCTCCTCGGGACTAGCGGGAGTCGGCACCGGGGAGCTGTTTTTT.

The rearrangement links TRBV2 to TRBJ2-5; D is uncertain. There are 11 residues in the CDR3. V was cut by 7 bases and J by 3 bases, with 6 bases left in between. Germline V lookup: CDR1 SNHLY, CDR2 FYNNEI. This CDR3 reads CASTQKETQYF. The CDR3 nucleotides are TGTGCCAGCACTCAAAAAGAGACCCAGTACTTC.

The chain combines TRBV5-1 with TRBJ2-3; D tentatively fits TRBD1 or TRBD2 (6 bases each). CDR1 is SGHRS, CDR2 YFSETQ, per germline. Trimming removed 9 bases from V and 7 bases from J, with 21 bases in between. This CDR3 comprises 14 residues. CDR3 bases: TGCGCCACCCCAAGGAGGGGGAGCTTGTATACGCAGTATTTT. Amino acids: CATPRRGSLYTQYF.

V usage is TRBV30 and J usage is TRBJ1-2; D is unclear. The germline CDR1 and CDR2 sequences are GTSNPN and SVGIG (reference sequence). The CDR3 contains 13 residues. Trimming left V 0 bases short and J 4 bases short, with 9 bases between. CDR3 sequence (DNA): TGTGCCTGGAGTGTAGGTTTCTCCTATGGCTACACCTTC. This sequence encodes CAWSVGFSYGYTF.

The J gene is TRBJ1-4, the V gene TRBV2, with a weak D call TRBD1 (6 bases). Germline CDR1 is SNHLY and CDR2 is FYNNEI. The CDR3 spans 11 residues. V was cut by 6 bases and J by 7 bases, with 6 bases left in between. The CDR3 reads CASSRGEKLFF. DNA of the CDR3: TGTGCCAGCAGCAGGGGTGAAAAACTGTTTTTT.

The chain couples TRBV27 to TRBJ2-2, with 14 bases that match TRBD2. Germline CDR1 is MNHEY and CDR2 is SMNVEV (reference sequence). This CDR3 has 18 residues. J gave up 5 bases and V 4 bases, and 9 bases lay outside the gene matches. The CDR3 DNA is TGTGCCAGCAGTTCATGGGGACTAGCGGGAGTTGGTACCGGGGAGCTGTTTTTT. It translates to CASSSWGLAGVGTGELFF.

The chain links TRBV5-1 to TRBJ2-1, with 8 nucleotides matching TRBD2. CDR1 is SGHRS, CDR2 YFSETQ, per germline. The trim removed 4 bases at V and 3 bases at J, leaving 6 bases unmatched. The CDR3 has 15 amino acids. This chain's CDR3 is CASSGLAGNYNEQFF. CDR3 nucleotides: TGCGCCAGCAGCGGTTTAGCGGGGAACTACAATGAGCAGTTCTTC.

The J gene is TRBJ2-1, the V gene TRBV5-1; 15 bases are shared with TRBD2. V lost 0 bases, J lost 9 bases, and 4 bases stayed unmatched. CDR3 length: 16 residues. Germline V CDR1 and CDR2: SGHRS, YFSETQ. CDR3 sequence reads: CASSLDMGLAGGEQFF. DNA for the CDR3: TGCGCCAGCAGCTTGGATATGGGACTAGCGGGAGGTGAGCAGTTCTTC.

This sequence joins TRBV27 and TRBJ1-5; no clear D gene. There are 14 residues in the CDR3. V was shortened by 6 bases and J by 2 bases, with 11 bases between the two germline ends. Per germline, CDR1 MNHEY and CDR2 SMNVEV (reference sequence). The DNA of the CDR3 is TGTGCCAGCAGAACTGGGGTAGGCAATCAGCCCCAGCATTTT. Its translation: CASRTGVGNQPQHF.

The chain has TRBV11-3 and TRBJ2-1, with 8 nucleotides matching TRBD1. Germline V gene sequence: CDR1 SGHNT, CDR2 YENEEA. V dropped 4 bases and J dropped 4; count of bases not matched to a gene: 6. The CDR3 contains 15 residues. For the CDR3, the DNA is TGTGCCAGCAGCTCCCGACAGGGGACATACAATGAGCAGTTCTTC. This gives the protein CASSSRQGTYNEQFF.